This T cell receptor beta chain was recovered during a study of shared clonotypes between healthy human individuals. The method was immunoSEQ multiplex PCR; TCRdb's version includes in-frame clones alone and lacks a portion of them. The table shows fewer than 850,000 clones, with more than 70% occurring only once. After removal of 5 bases from V and 3 bases from J, the junction contained 3 bases not matched to a gene. CDR1 SNHLY and CDR2 FYNNEI come from the germline V gene. This CDR3 region has 17 residues. This clone is a singleton in its sample. The sequenced material came from memory CD4+ T cells sorted from blood. Subset defined: CD45RA-negative fraction. The clonotype was recovered from a woman aged 25 to 39 in good health. V gene TRBV2 combines with J gene TRBJ2-6; 14 nucleotides line up with TRBD2. The CDR3 loop reads CASSWTSGRNGANVLTF. The CDR3, as DNA: TGTGCCAGCAGTTGGACTAGCGGGAGGAATGGGGCCAACGTCCTGACTTTC.